These 30 T cell receptor beta chains were all obtained from the same sample, sequenced in a study of blood T cell repertoires in COVID-19. Sequencing was performed with immunoSEQ multiplex PCR; in TCRdb, only in-frame clones are kept and a portion is missing. The sample includes around 170,000 clones, about 82% seen only once; the top ten take about 7%. Specimen: peripheral blood. The receptors originated from a man aged 50 or older with active or convalescent COVID-19.

In its sample, this clone was seen a few times. The chain is built from TRBV5-5 and TRBJ1-6, with 7 bases fitting TRBD1. This CDR3 contains 16 residues. Looked up from germline, CDR1 is SGHKS and CDR2 is YYEKEE (reference sequence). J lost 0 bases, V lost 4 bases, and 4 bases had no gene match. The DNA of the CDR3 is TGTGCCAGCAGCCCGGGACAGAGCTCCTATAATTCACCCCTCCACTTT. This sequence encodes CASSPGQSSYNSPLHF.

Concerning this clone itself: An end of the junction does not agree with germline; a read error may underlie this. V usage is TRBV7-7 and J usage is TRBJ2-5, with TRBD2 matching 7 bases. Germline CDR1 reads SSHAT; CDR2 reads FNYEAQ (reference sequence). This CDR3 has 16 residues. The CDR3 DNA follows: TGTGCTAGCAGCTTACGTCTAGCGGACAACCAAGAGACCCAGTACTTC. Amino acids: CASSLRLADNQETQYF. The variable domain in full, completed from reference TRBV7-7 and TRBJ2-5, reads GAGVSQSPRYKVTKRGQDVTLRCDPISSHATLYWYQQALGQGPEFLTYFNYEAQPDKSGLPSDRFSAERPEGSISTLTIQRTEQRDSAMYRCASSLRLADNQETQYFGPGTRLLVL.

The chain carries TRBV27 and TRBJ1-2; no reliable D call. Germline CDR1 MNHEY, CDR2 SMNVEV (reference sequence). Trimming took 5 bases from V and 5 from J, leaving 12 bases between them. CDR3 length: 13 residues. In nucleotides, the CDR3 is TGTGCCAGCAGTACCCCGACGGGGTATGGCTACACCTTC. Translation gives CASSTPTGYGYTF.

The chain carries TRBV7-9 and TRBJ1-5; 7 positions agree with TRBD1. The J segment lost 4 bases and the V segment lost 1 base, leaving 10 bases of the junction unmatched. The CDR3 is 17 residues long. Germline CDR1 reads SEHNR; CDR2 reads FQNEAQ (reference sequence). CDR3 bases: TGTGCCAGCAGCTTAGTAACCGGAGGCAGGGGGAATCAGCCCCAGCATTTT. It yields the protein CASSLVTGGRGNQPQHF.

The genes are TRBV5-4 and TRBJ2-7, with 7 bases identical to TRBD1. There are 15 residues in the CDR3. J lost 2 bases, V lost 4 bases, and 9 bases had no gene match. Germline V gene data show CDR1 as SGHNT and CDR2 as YYREEE (reference sequence). The CDR3: CASSPSGTAAYEQYF. The CDR3 DNA sequence: TGTGCCAGCAGCCCGTCCGGGACAGCAGCCTACGAGCAGTACTTC.

The chain is built from TRBV19 and TRBJ2-3; 7 bases fit TRBD1. This CDR3 region has 13 residues. Germline values: CDR1 LNHDA, CDR2 SQIVND (reference sequence). J was trimmed by 3 bases and V by 5 bases; bases with no gene match: 2. Written as DNA, the CDR3 is TGTGCCAGTAGTCCGACAGGGACAGATACGCAGTATTTT. It translates to CASSPTGTDTQYF.

The V gene is TRBV9, the J gene TRBJ2-2; D remains unclear. V was shortened by 0 bases and J by 7 bases, with 13 bases between the two germline ends. This CDR3 has 15 residues. Germline V gene lookup returns CDR1 SGDLS and CDR2 YYNGEE. The CDR3 spells CASSVDGQRRGELFF. The CDR3 DNA follows: TGTGCCAGCAGCGTAGATGGGCAAAGGCGCGGGGAGCTGTTTTTT.

V and J are TRBV6-5 and TRBJ1-1, with D uncertain. Deletions cut 6 bases from V and 3 bases from J, with 14 bases between. Germline lookup yields CDR1 MNHEY and CDR2 SVGAGI. The CDR3 consists of 14 residues. The CDR3 loop reads CASSPGGRDTEAFF. The CDR3 region has the DNA TGTGCCAGCAGCCCAGGCGGGAGGGACACTGAAGCTTTCTTT.

This chain links TRBV11-3 with TRBJ2-5, with 11 bases aligning to TRBD2. The trim removed 3 bases at V and 5 bases at J, leaving 8 bases unmatched. The CDR3 loop spans 16 amino acids. Germline V gives CDR1 SGHNT, CDR2 YENEEA. DNA of the CDR3: TGTGCCAGCAGCTTTAGTCTAGCGGGAGGCGGGGAGACCCAGTACTTC. Translated, it gives CASSFSLAGGGETQYF.

The chain uses TRBV19 and TRBJ2-3; 7 positions agree with TRBD2. This CDR3 has 19 residues. CDR1 and CDR2 (germline): LNHDA, SQIVND (reference sequence). Losses at the gene ends were 7 bases for V and 9 bases for J; bases not matched to a gene: 28. As DNA, the CDR3 is TGTGCCAGTACCCGATTCCGGTGGGGGATCGGACTAGAAGTTCCGACGCAGTATTTT. This translates into CASTRFRWGIGLEVPTQYF. Variable domain in full (rest from reference TRBV19 and TRBJ2-3): DGGITQSPKYLFRKEGQNVTLSCEQNLNHDAMYWYRQDPGQGLRLIYYSQIVNDFQKGDIAEGYSVSREKKESFPLTVTSAQKNPTAFYLCASTRFRWGIGLEVPTQYFGPGTRLTVL.

The rearrangement joins TRBV7-2 to TRBJ2-1; D not certain. With 4 bases removed from V and 7 bases from J, the gap between germline ends came to 14 bases. Per germline, CDR1 SGHTA and CDR2 FQGNSA. There are 14 residues in the CDR3. The CDR3 sequence is CASSSDPTQNEQFF. The CDR3 region has the DNA TGTGCCAGCAGCTCCGACCCGACTCAGAATGAGCAGTTCTTC.

This chain uses TRBV3-1 (or the pseudogene TRBV3-2) with TRBJ1-6, with D maybe TRBD1 (5 bases). V lost 1 base to trimming and J lost 9 bases, with 13 bases between them. The germline gives CDR1 LGHDT, CDR2 YNNKEL (reference sequence). CDR3 length: 15 amino acids. The DNA for the CDR3 is TGTGCCAGCAGCCAAGTAACGGGGACTATTTCACCCCTCCACTTT. Residues: CASSQVTGTISPLHF.

The gene calls are TRBV19 and TRBJ1-1; D possibly corresponds to TRBD1 (5 bases). The CDR3 extends over 15 amino acids. V was cut by 5 bases and J by 4 bases, with 17 bases left in between. Germline V gives CDR1 LNHDA, CDR2 SQIVND (reference sequence). The CDR3 bases are TGTGCCAGTAGTCGCCGGACAAGCGGGGTCACTGAAGCTTTCTTT. The encoded protein is CASSRRTSGVTEAFF.

The V call is TRBV19, the J call TRBJ2-7; 9 bases match TRBD2. CDR1 and CDR2 from the germline V gene are LNHDA and SQIVND (reference sequence). CDR3 length equals 16 residues. V lost 1 base and J lost 4; bases outside the gene matches: 8. The CDR3 DNA sequence: TGTGCCAGTAGTATAGGGCTAGCGGGAAGACTTTACGAGCAGTACTTC. It specifies CASSIGLAGRLYEQYF.

The sample holds one count of this clone. This sequence joins TRBV19 and TRBJ2-5, with TRBD1 identical over 7 bases. In germline, CDR1 is LNHDA, CDR2 SQIVND (reference sequence). J was trimmed by 5 bases and V by 4 bases; bases with no gene match: 10. CDR3 length: 15 amino acids. DNA of the CDR3: TGTGCCAGTAGTACCCACAGGGCCAGGGGGGAGACCCAGTACTTC. Encoded protein: CASSTHRARGETQYF.

The rearrangement links TRBV19 to TRBJ2-5; 10 nucleotides agree with TRBD1. The ends lost 1 base at V and 4 bases at J; junction bases unmatched: 3. In germline, CDR1 is LNHDA, CDR2 SQIVND (reference sequence). The CDR3 extends over 15 amino acids. The CDR3 sequence: CASSIGQGAGETQYF. CDR3 in DNA: TGTGCCAGTAGTATAGGACAGGGGGCAGGAGAGACCCAGTACTTC.

The chain carries TRBV6-5 and TRBJ2-5; no clear D. The V gene lost 6 bases and the J gene lost 2 bases, with 10 bases spanning the gap. The CDR3 is 13 amino acids. Germline values: CDR1 MNHEY, CDR2 SVGAGI. CDR3 loop: CASRTPGQETQYF. The CDR3 DNA reads as TGTGCCAGCAGAACTCCTGGTCAAGAGACCCAGTACTTC.

This chain joins TRBV13 and TRBJ1-6, with D maybe TRBD1 (5 bases). Per germline, CDR1 PRHDT and CDR2 FYEKMQ (reference sequence). CDR3 length: 15 amino acids. Trimming cost V 4 bases and J 2 bases, with 9 bases left between them. CDR3 region: CASSWGGAYNSPLHF. Here the CDR3 DNA reads TGTGCCAGCAGCTGGGGCGGCGCCTATAATTCACCCCTCCACTTT.

Of note for this clone: The sample holds other DNA sequences that translate to the same CDR3. This chain uses TRBV19 with TRBJ1-2, with D maybe TRBD1 (5 bases). CDR1 is LNHDA, CDR2 SQIVND, per germline (reference sequence). The CDR3 runs 13 residues. V was cut by 5 bases and J by 2 bases, with 9 bases left in between. The CDR3 region has the DNA TGTGCCAGTAGTGCTGACAGAAACTATGGCTACACCTTC. Its translation: CASSADRNYGYTF.

CDR3 region: CASKRTGINGYTF. The DNA of the CDR3 is TGTGCCAGCAAGCGGACAGGGATTAATGGCTACACCTTC. V usage is TRBV6-5 and J usage is TRBJ1-2; TRBD1 matches 8 bases. The CDR3 consists of 13 residues. V lost 7 bases, J lost 6 bases, and 7 bases stayed unmatched. Per germline, CDR1 MNHEY and CDR2 SVGAGI.

The sample holds one count of this clone. This chain uses TRBV24-1 with TRBJ2-2; TRBD2 might be the D (5 bases). CDR1 is KGHDR and CDR2 is SFDVKD in the germline V gene. V lost 0 bases and J lost 5, with 6 bases in between. This CDR3 is built from 14 residues. The CDR3 DNA sequence: TGTGCCACCAGTGATTTGACGGGGACCGGGGAGCTGTTTTTT. Translated, it gives CATSDLTGTGELFF.

This clone was seen more than once but under ten times. V is TRBV29-1 and J is TRBJ1-2, with TRBD1 as a possible D gene (6 bases). Trimming cost V 6 bases and J 4 bases, with 15 bases left between them. The CDR3 sequence is 13 residues long. Germline V gene sequence: CDR1 SQVTM, CDR2 ANQGSEA. The CDR3 DNA follows: TGCAGCGTGACCTATGTGGGGGCCTATGGCTACACCTTC. This codes for CSVTYVGAYGYTF.

The rearrangement joins TRBV27 to TRBJ2-7; maybe TRBD2 (6 bases). This CDR3 region has 12 residues. The germline V gene encodes CDR1 MNHEY and CDR2 SMNVEV (reference sequence). The germline V and J ends were trimmed by 6 bases and 6 bases, with 12 bases remaining between them. CDR3 region: CASSSVGGEQYF. As DNA, the CDR3 is TGTGCCAGCAGCAGCGTCGGGGGCGAGCAGTACTTC.

CDR3 amino acids: CSVDSSNEAFF. CDR3 coding DNA: TGCAGCGTCGACAGTTCCAATGAAGCTTTCTTT. The gene calls are TRBV29-1 and TRBJ1-1; perhaps TRBD1 as D (5 bases). Trimming took off 6 bases at V and 7 bases at J, with 12 bases between the two ends. This CDR3 is built from 11 residues. Germline CDR1 reads SQVTM; CDR2 reads ANQGSEA.

This rearrangement joins TRBV28 to TRBJ1-2; D might be TRBD1 (5 bases). The V gene lost 4 bases and the J gene lost 4 bases, with 19 bases spanning the gap. The V gene's germline CDR1 is MDHEN and CDR2 SYDVKM. CDR3 length: 16 amino acids. The CDR3 protein is CASSSVSGGAGYGYTF. Written as DNA, the CDR3 is TGTGCCAGCAGTTCGGTATCCGGCGGGGCGGGCTATGGCTACACCTTC.

The V and J genes are TRBV24-1 and TRBJ2-7; weak D call: TRBD1 (7 bases). The V end was cut by 4 bases, the J end by 1 base, with 16 bases between. Germline loops: CDR1 KGHDR, CDR2 SFDVKD. CDR3 length equals 16 residues. This CDR3 reads CATSEPGAGGSYEQYF. CDR3 nucleotides: TGTGCCACCAGTGAACCCGGGGCAGGGGGGTCCTACGAGCAGTACTTC.

J is TRBJ1-4 and V is TRBV5-5; D is undetermined. The CDR3 is 16 residues long. Trimming removed 4 bases at V and 2 bases at J, with 15 bases between. Germline CDR1 and CDR2: SGHKS and YYEKEE (reference sequence). The CDR3 DNA reads TGTGCCAGCAGCCCAGGTGTTTCGGGGACTAATGAAAAACTGTTTTTT. Translation gives CASSPGVSGTNEKLFF.

This clone occurred once. The V and J genes are TRBV5-5 and TRBJ2-2, with 11 bases lining up with TRBD2. Unmatched junction bases numbered 8, after V lost 7 bases and J lost 3 bases. Germline CDR1 SGHKS, CDR2 YYEKEE (reference sequence). The CDR3 is made up of 16 amino acids. CDR3 loop: CASSLAGGPYTGELFF. The CDR3 DNA is TGTGCCAGCTCATTAGCGGGAGGGCCCTACACCGGGGAGCTGTTTTTT.

CDR3 DNA: TGTGCCTGGAGTGTGGGACTAGCTTACAATGAGCAGTTCTTC. Residues: CAWSVGLAYNEQFF. The chain couples TRBV30 to TRBJ2-1, with TRBD2 identical over 9 bases. The CDR3 is 14 residues long. In germline, CDR1 is GTSNPN, CDR2 SVGIG (reference sequence). V was clipped by 0 bases and J by 4 bases; unmatched bases: 1. Full variable domain (remainder filled in from reference TRBV30 and TRBJ2-1): SQTIHQWPATLVQPVGSPLSLECTVEGTSNPNLYWYRQAAGRGLQLLFYSVGIGQISSEVPQNLSASRPQDRQFILSSKKLLLSDSGFYLCAWSVGLAYNEQFFGPGTRLTVL.

The chain couples TRBV6-6 to TRBJ1-1, with D possibly TRBD1 on 5 matching bases. Trimming shortened V by 6 bases and J by 1 base, and 9 bases separated the two germline ends. CDR3 length equals 13 residues. Germline-derived CDR1 and CDR2 are MNHNY and SVGAGI (reference sequence). CDR3 nucleotide sequence: TGTGCCAGCAGAATAGGACAGAACACTGAAGCTTTCTTT. The encoded protein is CASRIGQNTEAFF.